One sample yielded the 17 T cell receptor beta chains listed below, sequenced in a study of regulatory T cells in long-lasting Graves disease. According to the study, TCR beta libraries were built with iRepertoire HTBI primers and CDR3-region Arm-PCR. TCRdb processed the multiplex PCR reads anew with MiXCR; each CDR3 protein has one entry. The profile shows 350,000 to 500,000 distinct CDR3 sequences, 16% of them singletons. Time point: newly diagnosed GD, antithyroid drugs for less than 3 months. Extracted PBMC RNA gave rise to the TCR library. The sample was also linked to a second study, of T cells in Graves' hyperthyroidism and ophthalmopathy.

The sequences come from peripheral blood mononuclear cells (PBMCs), collected at new diagnosis, from a patient treated with antithyroid drugs. The receptor source for this set is a woman in her twenties or thirties with Graves disease.

At least ten counts were recorded for this clonotype. V and J are TRBV7-2 and TRBJ2-1, with D maybe TRBD2 (6 bases). Trimming stripped 3 bases from V and 5 bases from J, with 14 bases between. Germline loops: CDR1 SGHTA, CDR2 FQGNSA. The CDR3 totals 15 residues. Here the CDR3 DNA reads TGTGCCAGCAGCTTTCGCGGGGCTGGAAACAATGAGCAGTTCTTC. It codes for CASSFRGAGNNEQFF.

This clonotype was seen ten or more times. This chain joins TRBV12-3 or TRBV12-4 and TRBJ2-3; 11 nucleotides match TRBD2. The junction had 20 bases not matched to a gene; V was cut back by 5 bases and J by 7 bases. This CDR3 spans 19 amino acids. The chain's CDR3 is CASSRLIAGGPVDENTQYF. The CDR3, as DNA: TGTGCCAGCAGTCGTTTAATAGCGGGAGGGCCCGTTGATGAAAATACGCAGTATTTT.

In its sample, this clonotype was seen a few times. V is TRBV29-1 and J is TRBJ2-5, with 8 bases aligning to TRBD1. The V and J ends lost 6 bases and 5 bases, in that order; junction bases with no gene match: 5. Per the germline V gene, CDR1 is SQVTM and CDR2 is ANQGSEA. The CDR3 sequence is 12 residues long. Written as DNA, the CDR3 is TGCAGCGTCAAGACAGGGGCCGAGACCCAGTACTTC. It encodes CSVKTGAETQYF.

This clonotype was seen many times. This chain connects TRBV13 to TRBJ2-5, with 7 nucleotides matching TRBD2. J lost 5 bases, V lost 2 bases, and 8 bases had no gene match. The CDR3 has 15 amino acids. Germline CDR1 is PRHDT and CDR2 is FYEKMQ (reference sequence). Written as DNA, the CDR3 is TGTGCCAGCAGCTTACTGGGCGGGAGAGGGGAGACCCAGTACTTC. Encoded protein: CASSLLGGRGETQYF.

With regard to this clonotype: A much larger clone lies a single base off, so this may be a read error. This chain connects TRBV28 to TRBJ2-1, with 8 positions matching TRBD2. J lost 9 bases, V lost 7 bases, and 8 bases had no gene match. The CDR3 length is 13 residues. CDR1 is MDHEN and CDR2 is SYDVKM in the germline V gene. CDR3 sequence: CASNAGLALEQFF. For the CDR3, the DNA is TGTGCCAGCAATGCCGGACTAGCCCTTGAGCAGTTCTTC.

This clonotype occurred a few times. As DNA, the CDR3 is TGTGCCAGCAGCTTAGCGCTGGGACTAGCGATGAGGGATGAGCAGTTCTTC. This encodes CASSLALGLAMRDEQFF. The rearrangement links TRBV7-9 to TRBJ2-1; 10 nucleotides line up with TRBD2. There are 17 residues in the CDR3. Unmatched junction bases numbered 10, after V lost 0 bases and J lost 8 bases. Germline CDR1 and CDR2: SEHNR and FQNEAQ (reference sequence).

This clonotype appeared a few times. CDR3 in DNA: TGTGCCAGCACCATAGGACAGGGGATAAACCAGCCCCAGCATTTT. Its protein is CASTIGQGINQPQHF. The J gene is TRBJ1-5, the V gene TRBV12-3 or TRBV12-4, with TRBD1 identical over 9 bases. This CDR3 is built from 15 residues. V lost 7 bases and J lost 7; bases outside the gene matches: 11.

In the case of this clonotype: This likely came from a read error, as a far larger clone is one base away. The chain couples TRBV7-8 to TRBJ2-7; 8 bases align to TRBD2. The germline gives CDR1 SGHVS, CDR2 FQNEAQ. V was clipped by 2 bases and J by 7 bases; unmatched bases: 22. This CDR3 is built from 19 residues. As DNA, the CDR3 is TGTGCCAGCAGCTTACCCGCGAGGGGGAGCGGGAGAAGGTGGAATGAGCAGTACTTC. Residues: CASSLPARGSGRRWNEQYF.

This clonotype was seen more than once but under ten times. The chain carries TRBV27 and TRBJ2-1, with 13 bases identical to TRBD2. Germline-derived CDR1 and CDR2 are MNHEY and SMNVEV (reference sequence). With V trimmed by 5 bases and J by 9 bases, 7 bases remained unmatched. The CDR3 covers 15 residues. CDR3 nucleotide sequence: TGTGCCAGCAGTCTAGGGACTAGCGGGATGGTTGAGCAGTTCTTC. Protein sequence: CASSLGTSGMVEQFF.

The V call is TRBV9, the J call TRBJ1-2; weak D call: TRBD1 (6 bases). CDR3 size: 16 residues. Trimming took off 1 base at V and 4 bases at J, with 17 bases between the two ends. The germline gives CDR1 SGDLS, CDR2 YYNGEE. Here the CDR3 DNA reads TGTGCCAGCAGCGTAACTCAGGGGCCAGCCTTCTATGGCTACACCTTC. Translation: CASSVTQGPAFYGYTF.

At least ten counts were recorded for this clonotype. This chain joins TRBV6-2 or TRBV6-3 and TRBJ2-7; the match to TRBD1 covers 7 bases. Germline CDR1 MNHEY, CDR2 SVGEGT. Trimming at V came to 5 bases and at J to 0 bases, leaving 7 bases not matched to a gene. This CDR3 has 15 residues. CDR3 residues: CASSEVTGLSYEQYF. The CDR3 coding sequence is TGTGCCAGCAGTGAAGTGACAGGGCTCTCCTACGAGCAGTACTTC.

The V call is TRBV9, the J call TRBJ1-1; D might be TRBD1 (6 bases). Germline lookup yields CDR1 SGDLS and CDR2 YYNGEE. Trimming left V 0 bases short and J 4 bases short, with 31 bases between. The CDR3 has 21 amino acids. Here the CDR3 DNA reads TGTGCCAGCAGCGTAGACTCAGGGGCCGCTTTAGGAGTATTGGTGTGCACTGAAGCTTTCTTT. This codes for CASSVDSGAALGVLVCTEAFF. Complete variable domain (other parts from reference TRBV9 and TRBJ1-1): DSGVTQTPKHLITATGQRVTLRCSPRSGDLSVYWYQQSLDQGLQFLIQYYNGEERAKGNILERFSAQQFPDLHSELNLSSLELGDSALYFCASSVDSGAALGVLVCTEAFFGQGTRLTVV.

This clonotype occurred a few times. This chain uses TRBV29-1 with TRBJ1-2; D remains ambiguous. Germline V gene data show CDR1 as SQVTM and CDR2 as ANQGSEA. The CDR3 totals 11 residues. V dropped 3 bases and J dropped 3 bases, with 5 bases sitting between them. The CDR3 sequence is CSVDQDYGYTF. The CDR3 DNA reads as TGCAGCGTTGATCAGGACTATGGCTACACCTTC.

This clonotype was counted a few times. The chain employs TRBV11-3 and TRBJ2-1, with D hard to call. Per germline, CDR1 SGHNT and CDR2 YENEEA. V was clipped by 5 bases and J by 6 bases, with 11 bases between them. The CDR3 contains 13 residues. The CDR3 coding sequence is TGTGCCAGCAGCCCTAGTCTCCGCAATGAGCAGTTCTTC. Its translation: CASSPSLRNEQFF.

This sequence joins TRBV11-2 and TRBJ1-2; TRBD1 aligns across 7 bases. Germline-derived CDR1 and CDR2 are SGHAT and FQNNGV. J gave up 6 bases and V 4 bases, and 14 bases lay outside the gene matches. The CDR3 length is 16 residues. CDR3 protein: CASSSTGRSWGDGYTF. Here the CDR3 DNA reads TGTGCCAGCAGCTCGACAGGGCGGAGTTGGGGGGATGGCTACACCTTC.

This clonotype has ten or more counts. The genes are TRBV7-2 and TRBJ1-5, with D maybe TRBD1 (5 bases). Germline V lookup: CDR1 SGHTA, CDR2 FQGNSA. The ends were cut back, 6 bases at V and 1 base at J, with 13 bases in the middle. The CDR3 extends over 15 amino acids. This chain's CDR3 is CASSRSGTSNQPQHF. As DNA, the CDR3 is TGTGCCAGCAGTAGGTCCGGGACCAGCAATCAGCCCCAGCATTTT.

This clonotype appeared many times. The rearrangement uses TRBV12-3 or TRBV12-4 and TRBJ2-2; D gene unclear. CDR3 length: 14 residues. V shed 2 bases and J shed 4 bases, with 8 bases lying between them. The chain's CDR3 is CASSLFTSTGELFF. The CDR3 DNA reads as TGTGCCAGCAGTTTATTTACTTCCACCGGGGAGCTGTTTTTT.